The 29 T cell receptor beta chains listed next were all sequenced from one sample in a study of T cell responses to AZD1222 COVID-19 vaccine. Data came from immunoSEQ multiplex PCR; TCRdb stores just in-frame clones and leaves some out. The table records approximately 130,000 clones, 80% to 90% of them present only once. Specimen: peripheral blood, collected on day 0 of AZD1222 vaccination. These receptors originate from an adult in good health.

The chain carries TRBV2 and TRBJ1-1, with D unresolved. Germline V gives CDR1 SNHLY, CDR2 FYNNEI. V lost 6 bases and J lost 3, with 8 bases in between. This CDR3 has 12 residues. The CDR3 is CASREGDTEAFF. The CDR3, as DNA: TGTGCCAGCAGGGAGGGTGACACTGAAGCTTTCTTT.

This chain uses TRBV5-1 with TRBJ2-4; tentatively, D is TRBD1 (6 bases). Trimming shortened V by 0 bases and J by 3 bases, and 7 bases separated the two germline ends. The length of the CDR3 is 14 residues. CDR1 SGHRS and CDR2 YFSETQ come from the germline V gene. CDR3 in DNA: TGCGCCAGCAGCTTGGAAGGGGGCAAAAACATTCAGTACTTC. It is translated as CASSLEGGKNIQYF. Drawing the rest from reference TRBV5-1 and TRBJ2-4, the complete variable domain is KAGVTQTPRYLIKTRGQQVTLSCSPISGHRSVSWYQQTPGQGLQFLFEYFSETQRNKGNFPGRFSGRQFSNSRSEMNVSTLELGDSALYLCASSLEGGKNIQYFGAGTRLSVL.

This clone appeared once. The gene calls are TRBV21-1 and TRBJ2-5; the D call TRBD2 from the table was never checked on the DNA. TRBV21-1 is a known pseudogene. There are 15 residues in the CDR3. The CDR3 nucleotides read TGTGCCAGCAGCAAATGCGGGAGCGCGCCAGAGACCCAGTACTTC. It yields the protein CASSKCGSAPETQYF.

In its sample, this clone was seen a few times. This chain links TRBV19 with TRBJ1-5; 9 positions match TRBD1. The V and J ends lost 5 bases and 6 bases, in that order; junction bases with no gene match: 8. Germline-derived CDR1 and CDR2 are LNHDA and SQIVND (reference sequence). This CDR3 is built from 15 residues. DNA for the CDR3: TGTGCCAGTAGTGCCGGGACAGGGTATATTCAGCCCCAGCATTTT. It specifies CASSAGTGYIQPQHF.

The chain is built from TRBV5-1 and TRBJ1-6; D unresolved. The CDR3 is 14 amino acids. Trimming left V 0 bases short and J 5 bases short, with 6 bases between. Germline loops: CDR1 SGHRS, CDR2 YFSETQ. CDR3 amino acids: CASSLVPDNSPLHF. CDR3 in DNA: TGCGCCAGCAGCTTGGTCCCAGATAATTCACCCCTCCACTTT. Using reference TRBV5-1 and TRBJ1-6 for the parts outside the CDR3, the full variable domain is KAGVTQTPRYLIKTRGQQVTLSCSPISGHRSVSWYQQTPGQGLQFLFEYFSETQRNKGNFPGRFSGRQFSNSRSEMNVSTLELGDSALYLCASSLVPDNSPLHFGNGTRLTVT.

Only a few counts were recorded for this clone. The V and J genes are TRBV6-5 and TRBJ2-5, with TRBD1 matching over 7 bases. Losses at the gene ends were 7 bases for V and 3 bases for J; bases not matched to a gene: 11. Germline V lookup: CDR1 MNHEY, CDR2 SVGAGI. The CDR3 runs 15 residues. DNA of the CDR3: TGTGCCAGCAAGACCCTGGGACAGTCAAAAGAGACCCAGTACTTC. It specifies CASKTLGQSKETQYF.

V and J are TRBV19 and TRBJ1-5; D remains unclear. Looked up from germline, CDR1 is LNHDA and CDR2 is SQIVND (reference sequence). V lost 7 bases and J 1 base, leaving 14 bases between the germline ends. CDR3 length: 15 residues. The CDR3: CASIPAGNSNQPQHF. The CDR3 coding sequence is TGTGCCAGTATTCCTGCGGGGAACAGCAATCAGCCCCAGCATTTT.

The CDR3 spells CASRPGTGGMDGYTF. The CDR3 DNA sequence: TGTGCCAGCAGGCCGGGGACAGGGGGAATGGATGGCTACACCTTC. The chain employs TRBV11-2 and TRBJ1-2; TRBD1 matches at 11 bases. Trimming at V came to 6 bases and at J to 6 bases, leaving 9 bases not matched to a gene. The CDR3 has 15 amino acids. The germline V gene encodes CDR1 SGHAT and CDR2 FQNNGV.

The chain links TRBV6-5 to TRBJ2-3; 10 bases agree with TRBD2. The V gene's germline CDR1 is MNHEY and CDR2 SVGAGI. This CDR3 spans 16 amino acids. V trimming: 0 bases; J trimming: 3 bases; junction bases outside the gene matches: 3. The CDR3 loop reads CASSYSASGSTDTQYF. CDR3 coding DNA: TGTGCCAGCAGTTACTCGGCTAGCGGGAGTACAGATACGCAGTATTTT.

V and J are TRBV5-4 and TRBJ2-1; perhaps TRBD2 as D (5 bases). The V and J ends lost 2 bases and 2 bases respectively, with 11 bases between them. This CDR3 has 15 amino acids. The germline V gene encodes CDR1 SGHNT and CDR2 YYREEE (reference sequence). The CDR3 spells CASSFWTGAYNEQFF. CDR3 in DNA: TGTGCCAGCAGCTTCTGGACTGGGGCCTACAATGAGCAGTTCTTC.

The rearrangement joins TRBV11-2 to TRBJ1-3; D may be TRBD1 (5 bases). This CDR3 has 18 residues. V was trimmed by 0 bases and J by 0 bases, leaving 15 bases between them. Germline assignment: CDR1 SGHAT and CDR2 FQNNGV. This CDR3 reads CASSLDPGLPLSGNTIYF. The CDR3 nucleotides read TGTGCCAGCAGCTTAGATCCAGGGCTTCCCCTCTCTGGAAACACCATATATTTT.

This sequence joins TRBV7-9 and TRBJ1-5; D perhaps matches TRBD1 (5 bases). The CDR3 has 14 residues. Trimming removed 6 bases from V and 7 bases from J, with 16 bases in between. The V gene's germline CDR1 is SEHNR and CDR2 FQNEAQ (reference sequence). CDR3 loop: CASSQLGRGQPQHF. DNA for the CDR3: TGTGCCAGCAGTCAACTGGGGCGCGGGCAGCCCCAGCATTTT.

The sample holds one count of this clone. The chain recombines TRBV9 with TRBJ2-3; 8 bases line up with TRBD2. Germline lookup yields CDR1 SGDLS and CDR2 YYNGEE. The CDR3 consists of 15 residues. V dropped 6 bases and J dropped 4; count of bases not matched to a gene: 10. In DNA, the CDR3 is TGTGCCAGCACACTAGGGACTAGTATCGCAGATACGCAGTATTTT. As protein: CASTLGTSIADTQYF.

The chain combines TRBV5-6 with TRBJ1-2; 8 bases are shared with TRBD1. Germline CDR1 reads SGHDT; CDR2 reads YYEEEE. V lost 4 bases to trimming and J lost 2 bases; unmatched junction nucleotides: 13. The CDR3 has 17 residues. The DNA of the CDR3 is TGTGCCAGCAGCCACGACCCCTATAGACAGGGGAACTATGGCTACACCTTC. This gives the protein CASSHDPYRQGNYGYTF.

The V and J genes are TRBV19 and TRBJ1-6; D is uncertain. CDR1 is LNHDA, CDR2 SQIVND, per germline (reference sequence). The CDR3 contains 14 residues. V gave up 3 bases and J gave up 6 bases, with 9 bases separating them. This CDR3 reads CASSIRSPNSPLHF. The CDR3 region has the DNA TGTGCCAGTAGTATTCGGTCCCCTAATTCACCCCTCCACTTT. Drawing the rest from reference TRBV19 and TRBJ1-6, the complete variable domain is DGGITQSPKYLFRKEGQNVTLSCEQNLNHDAMYWYRQDPGQGLRLIYYSQIVNDFQKGDIAEGYSVSREKKESFPLTVTSAQKNPTAFYLCASSIRSPNSPLHFGNGTRLTVT.

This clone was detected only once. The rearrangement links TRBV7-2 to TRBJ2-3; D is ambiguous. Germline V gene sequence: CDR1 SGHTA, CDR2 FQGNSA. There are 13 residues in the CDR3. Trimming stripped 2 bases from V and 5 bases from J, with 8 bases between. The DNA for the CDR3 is TGTGCCAGCAGCTTAAACCCCGGAGATACGCAGTATTTT. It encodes CASSLNPGDTQYF.

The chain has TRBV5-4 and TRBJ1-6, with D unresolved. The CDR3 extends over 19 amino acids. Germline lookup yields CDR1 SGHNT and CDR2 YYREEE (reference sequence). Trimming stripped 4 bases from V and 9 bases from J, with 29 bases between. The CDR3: CASSLGVGSAQALGSPLHF. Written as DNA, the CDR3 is TGTGCCAGCAGCCTAGGAGTGGGATCAGCGCAAGCCTTGGGTTCACCCCTCCACTTT.

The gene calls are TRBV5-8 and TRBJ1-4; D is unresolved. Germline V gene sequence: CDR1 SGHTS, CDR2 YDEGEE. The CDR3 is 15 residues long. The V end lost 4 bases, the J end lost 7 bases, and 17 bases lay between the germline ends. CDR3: CASSPRISPSEKLFF. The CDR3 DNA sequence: TGTGCCAGCAGCCCGAGGATCTCCCCCTCTGAAAAACTGTTTTTT.

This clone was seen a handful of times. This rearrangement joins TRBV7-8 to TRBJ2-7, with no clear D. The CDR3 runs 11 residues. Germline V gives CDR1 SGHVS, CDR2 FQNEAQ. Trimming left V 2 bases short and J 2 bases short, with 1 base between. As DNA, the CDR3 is TGTGCCAGCAGCTTACCCTACGAGCAGTACTTC. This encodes CASSLPYEQYF.

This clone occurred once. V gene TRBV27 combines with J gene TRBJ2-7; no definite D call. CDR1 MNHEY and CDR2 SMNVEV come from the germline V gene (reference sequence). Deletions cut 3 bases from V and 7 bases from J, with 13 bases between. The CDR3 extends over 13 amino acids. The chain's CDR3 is CASSFGQRREQYF. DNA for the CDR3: TGTGCCAGCAGTTTTGGGCAACGCAGGGAGCAGTACTTC.

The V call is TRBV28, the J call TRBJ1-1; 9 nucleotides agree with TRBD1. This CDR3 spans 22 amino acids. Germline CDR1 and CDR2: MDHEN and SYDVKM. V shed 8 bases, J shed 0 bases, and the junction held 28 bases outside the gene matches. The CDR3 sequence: CASPFDLRLARDREDVNTEAFF. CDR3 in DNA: TGTGCCAGCCCGTTCGACTTAAGGTTGGCCCGGGACAGGGAGGACGTGAACACTGAAGCTTTCTTT.

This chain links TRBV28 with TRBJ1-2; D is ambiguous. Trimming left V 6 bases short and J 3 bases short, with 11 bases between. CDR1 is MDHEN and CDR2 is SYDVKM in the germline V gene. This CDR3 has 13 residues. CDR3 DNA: TGTGCCAGCAGCCCGAGGGCAGACTATGGCTACACCTTC. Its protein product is CASSPRADYGYTF.

CDR3 nucleotide sequence: TGTGCCAGCAGCTTAGCCTATTTTTCTCCGAAGCAAAAGCGTGGCTACACCTTC. It is translated as CASSLAYFSPKQKRGYTF. The V and J genes are TRBV7-8 and TRBJ1-2, with D unresolved. The V end lost 0 bases, the J end lost 7 bases, and 24 bases lay between the germline ends. There are 18 residues in the CDR3. Germline loops: CDR1 SGHVS, CDR2 FQNEAQ.

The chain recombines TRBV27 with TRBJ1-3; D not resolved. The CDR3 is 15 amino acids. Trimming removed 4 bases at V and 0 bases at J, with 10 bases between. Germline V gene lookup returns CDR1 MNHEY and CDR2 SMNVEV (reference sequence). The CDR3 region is CASSSLRDSGNTIYF. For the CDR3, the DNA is TGTGCCAGCAGTTCGCTAAGGGACTCTGGAAACACCATATATTTT.

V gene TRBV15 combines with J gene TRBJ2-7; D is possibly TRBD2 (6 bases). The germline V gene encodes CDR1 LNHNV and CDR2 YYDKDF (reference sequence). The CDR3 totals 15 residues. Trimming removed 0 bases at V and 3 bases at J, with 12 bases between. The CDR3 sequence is CATSRERGLGYEQYF. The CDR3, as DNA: TGTGCCACCAGCAGAGAACGGGGGTTGGGCTACGAGCAGTACTTC.

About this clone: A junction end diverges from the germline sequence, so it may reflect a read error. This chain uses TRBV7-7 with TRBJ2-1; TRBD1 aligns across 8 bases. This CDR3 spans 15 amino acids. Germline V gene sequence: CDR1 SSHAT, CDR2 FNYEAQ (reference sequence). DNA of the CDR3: TGTGCTAGCAGCGCGGGACAGGCTATGCGGGGTGAGCAGTTCTTC. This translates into CASSAGQAMRGEQFF.

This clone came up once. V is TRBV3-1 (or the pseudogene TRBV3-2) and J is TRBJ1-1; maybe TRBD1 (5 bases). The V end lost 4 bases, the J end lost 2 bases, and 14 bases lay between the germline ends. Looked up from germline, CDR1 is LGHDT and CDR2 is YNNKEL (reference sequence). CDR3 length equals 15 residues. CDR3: CASSPGWQGNTEAFF. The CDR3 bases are TGTGCCAGCAGCCCAGGCTGGCAGGGTAACACTGAAGCTTTCTTT.

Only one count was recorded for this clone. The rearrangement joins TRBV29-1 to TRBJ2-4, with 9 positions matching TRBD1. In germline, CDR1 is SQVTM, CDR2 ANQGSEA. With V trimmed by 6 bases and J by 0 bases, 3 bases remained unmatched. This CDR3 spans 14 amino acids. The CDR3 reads CSVQGALAKNIQYF. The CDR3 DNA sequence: TGCAGCGTACAGGGGGCCCTAGCCAAAAACATTCAGTACTTC.

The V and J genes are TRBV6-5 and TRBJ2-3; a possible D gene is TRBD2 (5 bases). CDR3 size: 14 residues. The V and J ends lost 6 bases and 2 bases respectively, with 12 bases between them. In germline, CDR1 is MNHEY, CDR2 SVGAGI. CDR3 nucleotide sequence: TGTGCCAGCAGCCTAGGACTTACCACAGATACGCAGTATTTT. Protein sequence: CASSLGLTTDTQYF.